This T cell receptor beta chain was captured by sequencing in a study of control samples from healthy donors and cancer patients. TCRdb keeps only in-frame clones here, not all; method: immunoSEQ multiplex PCR. Among approximately 60,000 clones listed, approximately 89% were seen once. Trimming shortened V by 1 base and J by 4 bases, and 2 bases separated the two germline ends. The CDR3 loop spans 12 amino acids. The chain uses TRBV12-3 or TRBV12-4 and TRBJ1-5; D remains ambiguous. Sequenced material: PBMCs. The clonotype originates from a young man with colorectal cancer. CDR3 residues: CASSLVNQPQHF. The CDR3 DNA reads TGTGCCAGCAGTTTAGTTAATCAGCCCCAGCATTTT.